These T cell receptor beta chains were read from a single sample in a study of shared clonotypes between healthy human individuals. Repertoires were generated with immunoSEQ multiplex PCR, while TCRdb's copy carries only in-frame clones and drops some. This sample has roughly 2,000,000 clones, with 85% to 95% found just once. Input material: naive CD8+ T cells sorted from blood. The receptors were gathered from a man in his late teens or twenties in good health. Both conserved end residues are part of each CDR3. Fields, in order: V gene, J gene, D gene, CDR3 length, clone size, CDR3 protein, CDR3 DNA. D genes are given only for firm matches. Only part of the rows carry a size: once, few, many, or a class if the clone is expanded.

V: TRBV4-1; J: TRBJ2-7; D: TRBD2; length: 15; size: .; CDR3: CASSQVDSGSYEQYF; DNA: TGCGCCAGCAGCCAAGTCGATAGCGGGAGTTACGAGCAGTACTTC
V: TRBV2; J: TRBJ2-5; D: .; length: 14; size: .; CDR3: CASSEFSGEETQYF; DNA: TGTGCCAGCAGTGAGTTTAGTGGAGAAGAGACCCAGTACTTC
V: TRBV10-3; J: TRBJ2-1; D: .; length: 12; size: .; CDR3: CAISEFQDEQFF; DNA: TGTGCCATCAGTGAGTTCCAAGATGAGCAGTTCTTC
V: TRBV11-2; J: TRBJ2-5; D: .; length: 14; size: .; CDR3: CASSLVPEGETQYF; DNA: TGTGCCAGCAGCTTAGTTCCGGAAGGAGAGACCCAGTACTTC
V: TRBV5-4; J: TRBJ2-3; D: .; length: 15; size: .; CDR3: CASSPRTEAGDTQYF; DNA: TGTGCCAGCAGCCCTAGGACGGAGGCTGGCGATACGCAGTATTTT
V: TRBV4-1; J: TRBJ2-7; D: TRBD1; length: 15; size: .; CDR3: CASSQGQGPHYEQYF; DNA: TGCGCCAGCAGCCAGGGACAGGGACCTCACTACGAGCAGTACTTC
V: TRBV7-9; J: TRBJ2-3; D: TRBD1; length: 16; size: once; CDR3: CASSLRTGYALGTQYF; DNA: TGTGCCAGCAGCCTAAGGACAGGGTATGCCTTAGGTACGCAGTATTTT
V: TRBV28; J: TRBJ2-5; D: .; length: 14; size: once; CDR3: CATTGTNPGETQYF; DNA: TGTGCCACCACCGGGACCAACCCGGGAGAGACCCAGTACTTC
V: TRBV2; J: TRBJ2-1; D: TRBD2; length: 15; size: .; CDR3: CASSEEASGYNEQFF; DNA: TGTGCCAGCAGTGAAGAGGCTAGCGGTTACAATGAGCAGTTCTTC
V: TRBV9; J: TRBJ2-7; D: TRBD2; length: 15; size: .; CDR3: CASSVGSGGIYEQYF; DNA: TGTGCCAGCAGCGTAGGTAGCGGGGGGATCTACGAGCAGTACTTC
V: TRBV10-3; J: TRBJ2-7; D: .; length: 14; size: .; CDR3: CAISDVGVSYEQYF; DNA: TGTGCCATCAGTGACGTAGGGGTCTCCTACGAGCAGTACTTC
V: TRBV7-8; J: TRBJ2-1; D: TRBD2; length: 17; size: .; CDR3: CASSLYQRGSSYNEQFF; DNA: TGTGCCAGCAGCTTATATCAACGCGGGAGCTCCTACAATGAGCAGTTCTTC
V: TRBV6-6; J: TRBJ2-7; D: .; length: 14; size: .; CDR3: CASRPNLGTYEQYF; DNA: TGTGCCAGCAGACCGAACCTAGGCACCTACGAGCAGTACTTC
V: TRBV28; J: TRBJ2-7; D: TRBD2; length: 23; size: .; CDR3: CASNSQVGGAAPPRGGGFYEQYF; DNA: TGTGCCAGCAACTCACAGGTCGGGGGGGCCGCACCACCTCGAGGTGGGGGATTCTACGAGCAGTACTTC
V: TRBV7-2; J: TRBJ2-3; D: .; length: 15; size: .; CDR3: CASRYGGSGADTQYF; DNA: TGTGCCAGCAGATACGGGGGATCCGGGGCAGATACGCAGTATTTT
V: TRBV11-2; J: TRBJ2-7; D: .; length: 13; size: .; CDR3: CASSSGTGYEQYF; DNA: TGTGCCAGCAGCTCCGGGACGGGCTACGAGCAGTACTTC
V: TRBV12-5; J: TRBJ2-1; D: TRBD2; length: 17; size: .; CDR3: CASGLVVGTSGIDEQFF; DNA: TGTGCTAGTGGTTTGGTCGTAGGGACTAGCGGGATAGATGAGCAGTTCTTC
V: TRBV5-6; J: TRBJ1-6; D: .; length: 12; size: .; CDR3: CASSFSVSPLHF; DNA: TGTGCCAGCAGCTTCTCGGTTTCACCCCTCCACTTT
V: TRBV10-1; J: TRBJ1-1; D: .; length: 11; size: once; CDR3: CASTSNTEAFF; DNA: TGCGCCAGCACAAGCAACACTGAAGCTTTCTTT
V: TRBV6-6; J: TRBJ2-7; D: TRBD2; length: 14; size: .; CDR3: CASSYSGLADEQYF; DNA: TGTGCCAGCAGTTACTCCGGACTAGCGGACGAGCAGTACTTC
V: TRBV5-4; J: TRBJ2-7; D: TRBD2; length: 13; size: .; CDR3: CAHRTSGDYEQYF; DNA: TGTGCCCACCGGACTAGCGGGGATTACGAGCAGTACTTC
V: TRBV5-6; J: TRBJ2-5; D: .; length: 15; size: .; CDR3: CASSLAGGLIAAQYF; DNA: TGTGCCAGCAGCTTGGCGGGCGGTTTAATCGCGGCCCAGTACTTC
V: TRBV19; J: TRBJ1-4; D: .; length: 13; size: .; CDR3: CASSTDFNEKLFF; DNA: TGTGCCAGTAGCACAGATTTTAATGAAAAACTGTTTTTT
V: TRBV7-9; J: TRBJ2-5; D: .; length: 13; size: .; CDR3: CASSLSYYETQYF; DNA: TGTGCCAGCAGCTTAAGCTATTACGAGACCCAGTACTTC
V: TRBV4-1; J: TRBJ1-4; D: .; length: 14; size: .; CDR3: CASSIRQDNEKLFF; DNA: TGCGCCAGCAGCATCCGGCAAGATAATGAAAAACTGTTTTTT
V: TRBV11-2; J: TRBJ2-5; D: .; length: 15; size: .; CDR3: CASSSHQTRKETQYF; DNA: TGTGCCAGCAGCTCACATCAGACTAGAAAAGAGACCCAGTACTTC
V: TRBV27; J: TRBJ2-2; D: TRBD1; length: 18; size: .; CDR3: CASSPSPGQGAKSGELFF; DNA: TGTGCCAGCAGCCCCTCACCTGGACAGGGGGCGAAGAGCGGGGAGCTGTTTTTT
V: TRBV11-2; J: TRBJ2-7; D: .; length: 12; size: .; CDR3: CASSLAGDEQYF; DNA: TGTGCCAGCAGCTTAGCGGGAGATGAGCAGTACTTC
V: TRBV30; J: TRBJ1-6; D: TRBD1; length: 14; size: .; CDR3: CAWSVGTGDSPLHF; DNA: TGTGCCTGGAGTGTAGGGACAGGGGACTCACCCCTCCACTTT
V: TRBV5-4; J: TRBJ2-7; D: .; length: 14; size: .; CDR3: CASSLEGAPYEQYF; DNA: TGTGCCAGCAGCTTGGAAGGGGCCCCTTACGAGCAGTACTTC
V: TRBV6-1; J: TRBJ2-1; D: TRBD2; length: 17; size: .; CDR3: CASSEAKWTSGDNEQFF; DNA: TGTGCCAGCAGTGAAGCGAAGTGGACTAGCGGAGACAATGAGCAGTTCTTC